The present T cell receptor beta chain was sequenced within a study of T-cell memory formation after mild COVID-19. About the research overall: Largely donor-specific sequence clusters came from a couple of donors.

Notes on the study in general: Pre-infection memory showed some responding clones, and this suggested that cross-reactive memory joined.

Regarding this clonotype: Its specificity is not known.

TCRdb passed the 5' RACE reads through MiXCR, listing each CDR3 protein once. The repertoire holds around 200,000 distinct CDR3 sequences, with about 20% as singletons. The sequence came from an adult woman who had mild COVID-19 (a few samples of this study predate the infection). Cell type and time point are not known. Sequencing was performed on PBMCs or a T cell subset sorted from them (not recorded which).

CDR3 nucleotide sequence: TGCGCCACCACCCAGGGGGCGAAGGGAGATACGCAGTATTTT. This translates into CATTQGAKGDTQYF. The V gene is TRBV5-1, the J gene TRBJ2-3; 8 positions agree with TRBD1. The CDR3 is 14 amino acids. CDR1 is SGHRS and CDR2 is YFSETQ in the germline V gene. Trimming removed 9 bases from V and 5 bases from J; junction bases left unmatched: 11.